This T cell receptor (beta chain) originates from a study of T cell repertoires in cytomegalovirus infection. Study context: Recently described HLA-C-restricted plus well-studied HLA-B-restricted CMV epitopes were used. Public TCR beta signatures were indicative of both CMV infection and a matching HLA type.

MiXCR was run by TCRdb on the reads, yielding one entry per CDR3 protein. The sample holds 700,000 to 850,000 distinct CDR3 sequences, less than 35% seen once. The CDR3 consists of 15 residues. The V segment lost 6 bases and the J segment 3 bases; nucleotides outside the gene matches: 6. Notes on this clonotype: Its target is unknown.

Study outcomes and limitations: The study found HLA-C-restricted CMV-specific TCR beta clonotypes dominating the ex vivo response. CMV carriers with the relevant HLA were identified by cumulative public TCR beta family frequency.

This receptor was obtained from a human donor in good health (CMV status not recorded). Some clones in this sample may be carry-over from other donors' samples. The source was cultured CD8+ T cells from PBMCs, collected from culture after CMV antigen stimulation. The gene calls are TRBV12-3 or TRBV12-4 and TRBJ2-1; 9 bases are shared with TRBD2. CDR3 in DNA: TGTGCCAGCAGACTAAGAGCGGGGGGCTACAATGAGCAGTTCTTC. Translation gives CASRLRAGGYNEQFF.